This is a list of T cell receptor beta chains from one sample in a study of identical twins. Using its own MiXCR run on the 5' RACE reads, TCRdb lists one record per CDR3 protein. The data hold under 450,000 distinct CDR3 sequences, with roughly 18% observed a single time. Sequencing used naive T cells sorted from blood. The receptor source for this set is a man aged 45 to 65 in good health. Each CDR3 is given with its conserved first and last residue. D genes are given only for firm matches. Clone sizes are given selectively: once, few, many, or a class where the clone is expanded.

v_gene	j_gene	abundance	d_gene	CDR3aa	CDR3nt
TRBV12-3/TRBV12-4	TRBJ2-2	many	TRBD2	CASTPASGSVTGELFF	TGTGCCAGCACTCCGGCTAGCGGGAGTGTCACCGGGGAGCTGTTTTTT
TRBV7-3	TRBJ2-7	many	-	CASSLGAGLVYEQYF	TGTGCCAGCAGCTTAGGGGCGGGTCTGGTCTACGAGCAGTACTTC
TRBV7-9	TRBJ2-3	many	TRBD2	CASSLTSGRTDTQYF	TGTGCCAGCAGCTTGACTAGCGGCCGCACAGATACGCAGTATTTT
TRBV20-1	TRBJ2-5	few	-	CSAREGEETQYF	TGCAGTGCTAGAGAAGGGGAGGAGACCCAGTACTTC
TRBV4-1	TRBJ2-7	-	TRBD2	CASSQYPRRTSGTYEQYF	TGCGCCAGCAGCCAGTACCCCAGACGGACTAGCGGGACCTACGAGCAGTACTTC
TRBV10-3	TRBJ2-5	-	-	CAISDGPQGETQYF	TGTGCCATCAGTGATGGGCCCCAGGGGGAGACCCAGTACTTC
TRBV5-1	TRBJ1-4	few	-	CASSQGTNEKLFF	TGCGCCAGCTCACAGGGAACTAATGAAAAACTGTTTTTT
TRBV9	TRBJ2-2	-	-	CASSVGAEAHRTGELFF	TGTGCCAGCAGCGTAGGAGCCGAGGCCCACCGGACCGGGGAGCTGTTTTTT
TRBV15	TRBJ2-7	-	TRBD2	CATSRDSETSGRSGYEQYF	TGTGCCACCAGCAGAGATTCGGAAACTAGCGGGAGATCGGGCTACGAGCAGTACTTC
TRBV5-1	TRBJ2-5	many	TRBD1	CASSPGTAQETQYF	TGTGCCAGCAGTCCCGGGACAGCTCAAGAGACCCAGTACTTC
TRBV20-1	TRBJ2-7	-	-	CSARQFGTEGAVSEQYF	TGCAGTGCTAGACAATTTGGGACGGAGGGTGCTGTAAGCGAGCAGTACTTC
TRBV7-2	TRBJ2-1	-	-	CASTLLTSYNEQFF	TGTGCCAGCACCCTTTTGACCTCCTACAATGAGCAGTTCTTC
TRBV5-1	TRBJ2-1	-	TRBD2	CASGAGSYNEQFF	TGCGCCAGCGGAGCGGGAAGTTACAATGAGCAGTTCTTC
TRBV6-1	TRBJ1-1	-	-	CASKVGGDTEAFF	TGTGCCAGCAAAGTAGGCGGGGACACTGAAGCTTTCTTT
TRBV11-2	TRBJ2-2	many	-	CASSSVQANTGELFF	TGTGCCAGCAGCTCCGTACAGGCGAACACCGGGGAGCTGTTTTTT
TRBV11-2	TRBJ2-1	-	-	CASSSQRGQEQFF	TGTGCCAGCAGCTCTCAAAGGGGCCAGGAGCAGTTCTTC
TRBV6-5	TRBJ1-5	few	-	CASSTGWQPQHF	TGTGCCAGCAGTACAGGGTGGCAGCCCCAGCATTTT
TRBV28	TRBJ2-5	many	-	CASSFYTMAKETQYF	TGTGCCAGCAGTTTCTATACCATGGCTAAAGAGACCCAGTACTTC
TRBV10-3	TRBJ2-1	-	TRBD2	CAISVLASGDYNEQFF	TGTGCCATCAGTGTGCTTGCGAGCGGGGATTACAATGAGCAGTTCTTC
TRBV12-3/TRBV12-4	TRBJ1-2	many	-	CASSQSPGPYGYTF	TGTGCCAGCAGTCAGTCCCCGGGGCCCTATGGCTACACCTTC
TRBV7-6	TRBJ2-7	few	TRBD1	CASSPSAGQGIEQYF	TGTGCCAGCAGCCCATCAGCAGGACAGGGGATTGAGCAGTACTTC
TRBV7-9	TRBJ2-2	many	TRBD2	CASSFSGSTGELFF	TGTGCCAGCAGCTTTAGCGGGAGCACCGGGGAGCTGTTTTTT
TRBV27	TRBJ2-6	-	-	CASSLSGSGLSGANVLTF	TGTGCCAGCAGTTTATCTGGTTCGGGTCTGTCTGGGGCCAACGTCCTGACTTTC
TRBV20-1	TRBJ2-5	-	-	CSASGQIQETQYF	TGCAGTGCTAGCGGCCAGATCCAAGAGACCCAGTACTTC
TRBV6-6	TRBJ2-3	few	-	CAIKTRATDTQYF	TGTGCCATAAAAACCAGGGCCACAGATACGCAGTATTTT
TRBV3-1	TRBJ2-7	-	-	CASSQEGLNYEQYF	TGTGCCAGCAGCCAAGAAGGCCTAAACTACGAGCAGTACTTC
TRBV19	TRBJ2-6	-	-	CASSMFWASGANVLTF	TGTGCCAGTAGTATGTTCTGGGCCTCCGGGGCCAACGTCCTGACTTTC
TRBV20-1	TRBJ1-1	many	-	CSARDGSRNTEAFF	TGCAGTGCCCGGGACGGCAGCAGAAACACTGAAGCTTTCTTT
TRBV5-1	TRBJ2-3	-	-	CASSRNRVDTQYF	TGCGCCAGCAGCCGGAATCGGGTGGATACGCAGTATTTT
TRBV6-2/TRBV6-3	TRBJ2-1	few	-	CASSLLLSSYNEQFF	TGTGCCAGCAGTTTGCTACTGAGCTCCTACAATGAGCAGTTCTTC
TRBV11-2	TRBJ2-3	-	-	CASSPTATRTDTQYF	TGTGCCAGCAGCCCGACGGCAACTAGGACAGATACGCAGTATTTT
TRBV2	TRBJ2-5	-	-	CASSDLGAETQYF	TGTGCCAGCAGTGACCTGGGGGCGGAGACCCAGTACTTC
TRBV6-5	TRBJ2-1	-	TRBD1	CASSYTWTGETYNEQFF	TGTGCCAGCAGTTACACGTGGACAGGGGAGACCTACAATGAGCAGTTCTTC
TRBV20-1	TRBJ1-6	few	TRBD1	CSASGQGVFSPLHF	TGCAGTGCCAGCGGACAGGGGGTTTTTTCACCCCTCCACTTT
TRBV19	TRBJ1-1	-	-	CASRGDFTEAFF	TGTGCCAGCAGAGGAGACTTCACTGAAGCTTTCTTT
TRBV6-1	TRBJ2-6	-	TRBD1	CASSLRDSISGANVLTF	TGTGCCAGCAGCCTCCGGGACAGTATCTCTGGGGCCAACGTCCTGACTTTC
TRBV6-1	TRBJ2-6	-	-	CASSPAGANVLTF	TGTGCCAGCAGTCCAGCTGGGGCCAACGTCCTGACTTTC
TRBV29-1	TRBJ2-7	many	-	CSVVGGRGDEQYF	TGCAGCGTTGTTGGGGGGAGGGGGGACGAGCAGTACTTC
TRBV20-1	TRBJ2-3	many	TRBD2	CSARDVRGGPHTQYF	TGCAGTGCTAGAGATGTTCGCGGGGGGCCTCATACGCAGTATTTT
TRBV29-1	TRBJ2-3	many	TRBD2	CSVEGRLARADTQYF	TGCAGCGTTGAAGGGAGACTAGCGAGGGCAGATACGCAGTATTTT
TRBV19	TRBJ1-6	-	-	CASRTVGQSSYNSPLHF	TGTGCCAGTAGGACAGTTGGCCAGAGCTCCTATAATTCACCCCTCCACTTT
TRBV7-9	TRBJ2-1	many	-	CASSVRVLGDEQFF	TGTGCCAGCAGCGTCAGGGTGCTGGGGGATGAGCAGTTCTTC
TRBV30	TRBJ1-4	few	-	CAWSVSLGSEKLFF	TGTGCCTGGAGTGTATCCCTCGGATCGGAAAAACTGTTTTTT
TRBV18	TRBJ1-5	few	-	CASSMGGQPQHF	TGTGCCAGCTCAATGGGGGGTCAGCCCCAGCATTTT
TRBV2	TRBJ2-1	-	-	CASRDPGPLFF	TGTGCCAGCAGGGATCCGGGACCCTTGTTCTTC
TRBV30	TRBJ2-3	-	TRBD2	CARRGKRTDTQYF	TGTGCCCGGCGGGGGAAGCGCACAGATACGCAGTATTTT
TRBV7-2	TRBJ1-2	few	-	CASSLFPSGYTF	TGTGCCAGCAGCTTATTTCCAAGCGGCTACACCTTC
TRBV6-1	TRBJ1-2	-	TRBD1	CASLGTGVGDYGYTF	TGTGCCAGCCTGGGGACAGGGGTTGGAGACTATGGCTACACCTTC
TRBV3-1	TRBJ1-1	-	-	CASSLSGGITEAFF	TGTGCCAGCAGCCTAAGCGGAGGTATCACTGAAGCTTTCTTT
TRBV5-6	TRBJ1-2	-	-	CASTLWGLYGYTF	TGTGCCAGCACTTTGTGGGGCCTCTATGGCTACACCTTC
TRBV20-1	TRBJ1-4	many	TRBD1	CSARAGGTGEKLFF	TGCAGTGCTAGAGCAGGGGGCACCGGTGAAAAACTGTTTTTT
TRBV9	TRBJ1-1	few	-	CASSVKRAFF	TGTGCCAGCAGCGTAAAGAGGGCTTTCTTT
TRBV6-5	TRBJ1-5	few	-	CASSYIQGAGQPQHF	TGTGCCAGCAGTTACATCCAGGGAGCGGGGCAGCCCCAGCATTTT
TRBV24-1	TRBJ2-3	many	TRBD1	CATRDTRTGGTDTQYF	TGTGCCACCAGGGATACACGGACAGGGGGCACAGATACGCAGTATTTT
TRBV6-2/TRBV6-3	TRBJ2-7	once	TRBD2	CASTREGGLSGGPQEQYF	TGTGCCAGCACGCGCGAGGGGGGACTTTCGGGAGGGCCTCAAGAGCAGTACTTC
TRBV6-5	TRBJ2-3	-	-	CASSYSSRDGTDTQYF	TGTGCCAGCAGTTACTCGAGCAGGGACGGCACAGATACGCAGTATTTT
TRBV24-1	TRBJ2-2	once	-	CATRNTQGTGELFF	TGTGCCACCCGAAATACACAGGGCACCGGGGAGCTGTTTTTT
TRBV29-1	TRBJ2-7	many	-	CSVGDRAYEQYF	TGCAGCGTCGGTGACCGAGCCTACGAGCAGTACTTC